A selection of T cell receptor beta chains follows, all from one sample in a study of shared clonotypes between healthy human individuals. Sequencing was performed with immunoSEQ multiplex PCR; in TCRdb, only in-frame clones are kept and a portion is missing. The table lists 2 million to 2.5 million clones, about 90% of them singletons. Sequenced sample: naive CD4+ T cells from PBMCs. The receptors were gathered from a man between 18 and 29 years old in good health. Some clones in this sample may be carry-over from other donors' samples. Both conserved end residues are part of each CDR3. The order of the fields is V gene, J gene, clone size, D gene, CDR3 DNA, CDR3 protein. The D gene is left open where the match is weak. Size is stated for part of the rows, as once, few or many counts, or as a class when the clone is expanded.

V: TRBV5-1; J: TRBJ2-1; size: .; D: .; DNA: TGCGCCAGCAGCTTGGCCCGCCTCCCCTACAATGAGCAGTTCTTC; CDR3: CASSLARLPYNEQFF
V: TRBV9; J: TRBJ2-5; size: .; D: TRBD2; DNA: TGTGCCAGCAGCGTACGTATGGGAGGGGAGACCCAGTACTTC; CDR3: CASSVRMGGETQYF
V: TRBV7-2; J: TRBJ1-5; size: .; D: .; DNA: TGTGCCAGCAGCTCTGCCCTACCCGGCAATCAGCCCCAGCATTTT; CDR3: CASSSALPGNQPQHF
V: TRBV28; J: TRBJ2-7; size: .; D: TRBD2; DNA: TGTGCCAGCTCGCCCGGGACTAGCGGTACCTACGAGCAGTACTTC; CDR3: CASSPGTSGTYEQYF
V: TRBV4-1; J: TRBJ2-7; size: .; D: .; DNA: TGCGCCAGCAGCCTTCGGACAGACTCCTACGAGCAGTACTTC; CDR3: CASSLRTDSYEQYF
V: TRBV5-1; J: TRBJ2-5; size: .; D: .; DNA: TGCGCCAGCAGCCTAAGCACGTACCAAGAGACCCAGTACTTC; CDR3: CASSLSTYQETQYF
V: TRBV7-2; J: TRBJ2-7; size: .; D: TRBD1; DNA: TGTGCCAGCAGCTATCTAGTAGACAGGGGGCTCTACGAGCAGTACTTC; CDR3: CASSYLVDRGLYEQYF
V: TRBV19; J: TRBJ1-5; size: .; D: TRBD1; DNA: TGTGCCAGTAGTTTGACAGGGGGCCGAAATCAGCCCCAGCATTTT; CDR3: CASSLTGGRNQPQHF
V: TRBV7-3; J: TRBJ2-2; size: .; D: .; DNA: TGTGCCAGCAGCTTGAGTGGGATCACCGGGGAGCTGTTTTTT; CDR3: CASSLSGITGELFF
V: TRBV2; J: TRBJ2-3; size: .; D: .; DNA: TGTGCCAGCAGGCACGGGACACCCAGCACAGATACGCAGTATTTT; CDR3: CASRHGTPSTDTQYF
V: TRBV5-1; J: TRBJ2-7; size: .; D: TRBD2; DNA: TGCGCCAGCACCGGGGGACTAGCGGCGAGCTCCTACGAGCAGTACTTC; CDR3: CASTGGLAASSYEQYF
V: TRBV11-3; J: TRBJ2-7; size: .; D: TRBD1; DNA: TGTGCCAGCAGCCCAGGGGACAGGGGGCATCGGGAGCAGTACTTC; CDR3: CASSPGDRGHREQYF
V: TRBV6-1; J: TRBJ1-5; size: .; D: .; DNA: TGTGCCAGCAGTAACAGTGAGGGGGATCAGCCCCAGCATTTT; CDR3: CASSNSEGDQPQHF
V: TRBV19; J: TRBJ2-7; size: .; D: TRBD2; DNA: TGTGCCAGTAGTATAGAAGCGGGGGCCTACGAGCAGTACTTC; CDR3: CASSIEAGAYEQYF
V: TRBV28; J: TRBJ1-1; size: .; D: TRBD1; DNA: TGTGCCAGCAGTTCCATAGGGACAGGGGGTATGACTGAAGCTTTCTTT; CDR3: CASSSIGTGGMTEAFF
V: TRBV5-1; J: TRBJ2-7; size: .; D: .; DNA: TGCGCCAGCAGCTTGGGGGATCGAGAGGCGGCCGAGCAGTACTTC; CDR3: CASSLGDREAAEQYF
V: TRBV18; J: TRBJ1-5; size: .; D: .; DNA: TGTGCCAGCTCACCACTCGCCAGGGATCAGCCCCAGCATTTT; CDR3: CASSPLARDQPQHF
V: TRBV4-3; J: TRBJ2-4; size: once; D: .; DNA: TGCGCCAGCAGCCACCCGACAGTGGGGGCCAAGGGCATTCAGTACTTC; CDR3: CASSHPTVGAKGIQYF
V: TRBV9; J: TRBJ1-3; size: .; D: .; DNA: TGTGCCAGCAGCGGCCGAGGGGACAACTCTGGAAACACCATATATTTT; CDR3: CASSGRGDNSGNTIYF
V: TRBV2; J: TRBJ2-7; size: .; D: .; DNA: TGTGCCAGCAGTGAAGCGCAGGCTTTGGGACTCCTCTTCGAGCAGTACTTC; CDR3: CASSEAQALGLLFEQYF
V: TRBV5-1; J: TRBJ2-1; size: once; D: TRBD2; DNA: TGCGCCAGCAGCCCGGGACTAGCGGCTTACAATGAGCAGTTCTTC; CDR3: CASSPGLAAYNEQFF
V: TRBV15; J: TRBJ2-5; size: .; D: .; DNA: TGTGCCACCAGCAGACAGGGGGGTTGGGGACAAGAGACCCAGTACTTC; CDR3: CATSRQGGWGQETQYF
V: TRBV5-8; J: TRBJ1-4; size: .; D: .; DNA: TGTGCCAGCAGCTCAAAGTTGGGCAGGGGATATGAAAAACTGTTTTTT; CDR3: CASSSKLGRGYEKLFF
V: TRBV10-3; J: TRBJ1-1; size: .; D: TRBD1; DNA: TGTGCCATCAGTGAGACTGGACAGGTTCACACTGAAGCTTTCTTT; CDR3: CAISETGQVHTEAFF
V: TRBV30; J: TRBJ2-7; size: .; D: .; DNA: TGTGCCTGGAGTGACGGCACCTACGAGCAGTACTTC; CDR3: CAWSDGTYEQYF
V: TRBV20-1; J: TRBJ1-2; size: .; D: .; DNA: TGCAGTGCTAGACCGGAGGGTGGCTACACCTTC; CDR3: CSARPEGGYTF
V: TRBV6-4; J: TRBJ2-6; size: .; D: .; DNA: TGTGCCAGCAGTGTCGAGGGTGGATCTGGGGCCAACGTCCTGACTTTC; CDR3: CASSVEGGSGANVLTF
V: TRBV30; J: TRBJ2-1; size: .; D: .; DNA: TGTGCCTGGATCGCTCGCGGGGGCTCCCTGGAGCAGTTCTTC; CDR3: CAWIARGGSLEQFF
V: TRBV28; J: TRBJ2-1; size: .; D: .; DNA: TGTGCCAGCAGAGATGGACTTCTTGAGCAGTTCTTC; CDR3: CASRDGLLEQFF
V: TRBV18; J: TRBJ2-5; size: .; D: TRBD2; DNA: TGTGCCAGCTCACCCCGGGCCGCGGGGGAAGAGACCCAGTACTTC; CDR3: CASSPRAAGEETQYF
V: TRBV14; J: TRBJ2-1; size: .; D: .; DNA: TGTGCCAGCAGCCTTCTAGGGGGTTACAATGAGCAGTTCTTC; CDR3: CASSLLGGYNEQFF
V: TRBV7-3; J: TRBJ2-1; size: .; D: .; DNA: TGTGCCAGCAGCTCCTTGGGCGGGTACAATGAGCAGTTCTTC; CDR3: CASSSLGGYNEQFF
V: TRBV6-6; J: TRBJ2-7; size: .; D: .; DNA: TGTGCCAGCAGTTCGGGACTTTCCCCCAACGAGCAGTACTTC; CDR3: CASSSGLSPNEQYF
V: TRBV7-2; J: TRBJ2-5; size: .; D: .; DNA: TGTGCCAGCAGCTTAGACATTGGGTCGGGTGAGACCCAGTACTTC; CDR3: CASSLDIGSGETQYF
V: TRBV25-1; J: TRBJ2-5; size: .; D: .; DNA: TGTGCCAGCAGTGTTGCCGGGGGAGAGACCCAGTACTTC; CDR3: CASSVAGGETQYF
V: TRBV4-2; J: TRBJ2-3; size: .; D: TRBD2; DNA: TGTGCCAGCAGCCAAGGCAGGCTAGCGGGGGAGAGCACAGATACGCAGTATTTT; CDR3: CASSQGRLAGESTDTQYF
V: TRBV9; J: TRBJ1-1; size: .; D: .; DNA: TGTGCCAGCAGCGTAGACCCCTGGTTGAACACTGAAGCTTTCTTT; CDR3: CASSVDPWLNTEAFF
V: TRBV30; J: TRBJ2-1; size: .; D: .; DNA: TGTGCCTGGAGTGTACCACCAATGTACAATGAGCAGTTCTTC; CDR3: CAWSVPPMYNEQFF
V: TRBV19; J: TRBJ2-7; size: .; D: .; DNA: TGTGCCACCACGGGACTGTCGACCTACGAGCAGTACTTC; CDR3: CATTGLSTYEQYF
V: TRBV19; J: TRBJ2-6; size: .; D: .; DNA: TGTGCCAGTAGTATAGATCGAAAGCAAGCAGCCCTCTCTGGGGCCAACGTCCTGACTTTC; CDR3: CASSIDRKQAALSGANVLTF
V: TRBV5-6; J: TRBJ1-1; size: .; D: TRBD1; DNA: TGTGCCAGCAGCCTAAAGGACAGGGTTCTCTCTGAAGCTTTCTTT; CDR3: CASSLKDRVLSEAFF
V: TRBV19; J: TRBJ2-1; size: .; D: TRBD2; DNA: TGTGCCAGTAGTATCGGGGGGGTCAATGAGCAGTTCTTC; CDR3: CASSIGGVNEQFF
V: TRBV6-1; J: TRBJ1-2; size: .; D: .; DNA: TGTGCCAGCAGGGCTGGGCAGGGTTATGGCTACACCTTC; CDR3: CASRAGQGYGYTF